The TCR beta chain under discussion was sequenced for a study of blood T cells in healthy people across ages. Study-level results: Among T cells, TCR beta diversity per million cells dropped roughly linearly as age rose. Diversity was estimated from one million T cells, and these estimates were considered underestimates. Long-lived donors carried more naive CD4+ cells and greater diversity than aged donors.

Every donor contributed 7.5 to 10 milliliters of peripheral blood by blood draw. Germline V gene sequence: CDR1 MGHRA, CDR2 YSYEKL. The CDR3 loop spans 15 amino acids. Trimming removed 4 bases from V and 3 bases from J, with 16 bases in between. Comments on this clonotype: Its cognate antigen is unknown.

Next came a second PCR, run for roughly 6 to 11 cycles, which used a sample-barcoded 5' primer along with a J-beta primer mix. TCRdb independently ran MiXCR on the 5' RACE reads; one entry per CDR3 protein. The sample holds under 2,000,000 distinct CDR3 sequences, approximately 50% seen once. This chain uses TRBV4-1 with TRBJ2-7, with D possibly TRBD1 on 7 matching bases. This receptor was obtained from a woman in her thirties or forties in good health. The sample comprised blood. The CDR3 protein is CASSLPGQTSYEQYF. Written as DNA, the CDR3 is TGCGCCAGCAGCCTACCGGGACAGACTAGCTACGAGCAGTACTTC.